The next 28 T cell receptor beta chains were all read from a single sample in a study of CD8 T cells in ankylosing spondylitis. MiXCR, applied by TCRdb to the 5' RACE reads, yields one record per CDR3 protein. This sample has about 240,000 distinct CDR3 sequences, with 8% to 9.5% found just once. The source material was blood, either unsorted or a sorted T cell fraction (not recorded which). These receptors were collected from a male donor with ankylosing spondylitis or in good health (not recorded which).

This clonotype was seen repeatedly, ten times or more. The V and J genes are TRBV10-3 and TRBJ1-1; D is undetermined. Trimming left V 3 bases short and J 1 base short, with 9 bases between. The V gene's germline CDR1 is ENHRY and CDR2 SYGVKD. CDR3 size: 14 residues. CDR3 protein: CAISDSGSNTEAFF. For the CDR3, the DNA is TGTGCCATCAGTGATTCAGGCTCGAACACTGAAGCTTTCTTT.

The table lists this clonotype with a few counts. The chain combines TRBV20-1 with TRBJ2-3; 11 bases map to TRBD1. CDR3 size: 16 residues. Trimming removed 4 bases from V and 2 bases from J; junction bases left unmatched: 8. The germline CDR1 and CDR2 sequences are DFQATT and SNEGSKA (reference sequence). The CDR3 loop reads CSATKPGQGVTDTQYF. The CDR3 coding sequence is TGCAGTGCTACCAAGCCGGGACAGGGGGTCACAGATACGCAGTATTTT.

This chain connects TRBV7-9 to TRBJ2-1; D gene ambiguous. The CDR3 runs to 12 residues. Germline V gene data show CDR1 as SEHNR and CDR2 as FQNEAQ (reference sequence). With 6 bases removed from V and 6 bases from J, the gap between germline ends came to 9 bases. The CDR3 DNA reads as TGTGCCAGCAGGGGCGAGGTCAATGAGCAGTTCTTC. Translating gives CASRGEVNEQFF.

In its sample, this clonotype was seen many times. The chain has TRBV20-1 and TRBJ1-1; a weak D match, TRBD1 (5 bases). The V end was cut by 7 bases, the J end by 5 bases, with 14 bases between. The CDR3 has 12 amino acids. The germline CDR1 and CDR2 sequences are DFQATT and SNEGSKA (reference sequence). This CDR3 is CSVSPRVTEAFF. The CDR3 DNA sequence: TGCAGTGTTAGCCCCAGGGTAACTGAAGCTTTCTTT.

This clonotype showed up just a few times. The chain couples TRBV5-5 to TRBJ2-3, with D possibly called TRBD1 or TRBD2 (5 bases each). Germline CDR1 is SGHKS and CDR2 is YYEKEE (reference sequence). The CDR3 length is 16 residues. V lost 5 bases, J lost 3 bases, and 19 bases lay in between. CDR3 sequence reads: CASREPGPSPTDTQYF. CDR3 in DNA: TGTGCCAGCAGGGAGCCGGGACCTTCCCCAACAGATACGCAGTATTTT.

About this clonotype itself: With a much larger clone just one base away, this may be a read error. This sequence joins TRBV5-1 and TRBJ2-1; possible D gene TRBD1, 6 bases. The CDR3 runs to 16 residues. Germline V gives CDR1 SGHRS, CDR2 YFSETQ. CDR3 protein: CVSSWQGQGIGDEQFF. The CDR3 coding sequence is TGCGTCAGCAGCTGGCAGGGTCAGGGGATTGGCGATGAGCAGTTCTTC.

This clonotype was seen ten or more times. The rearrangement joins TRBV10-3 to TRBJ2-7, with D uncertain. The ends were cut back, 0 bases at V and 3 bases at J, with 12 bases in the middle. The CDR3 runs 15 residues. The germline CDR1 and CDR2 sequences are ENHRY and SYGVKD. The CDR3 nucleotides are TGTGCCATCAGTGAGTCCCGAACCCCCCGCTACGAGCAGTACTTC. Encoded protein: CAISESRTPRYEQYF.

This clonotype was recorded at least ten times. The chain combines TRBV6-1 with TRBJ1-2, with D uncertain. The CDR3 runs 14 residues. Per the germline V gene, CDR1 is MNHNS and CDR2 is SASEGT. Trimming left V 6 bases short and J 5 bases short, with 16 bases between. The CDR3 bases are TGTGCCAGCAGCCTCTGGGCATCAGAGTATGGCTACACCTTC. This codes for CASSLWASEYGYTF.

The V gene is TRBV30, the J gene TRBJ2-7; 10 nucleotides agree with TRBD1. The CDR3 loop spans 15 amino acids. The V gene end was trimmed by 4 bases and the J gene end by 6 bases; junction bases not matched to a gene: 12. Germline V gene sequence: CDR1 GTSNPN, CDR2 SVGIG (reference sequence). CDR3 bases: TGTGCCTGGAAAAGAGCCGGGACAGGGGTCTCCGAGCAGTACTTC. Protein sequence: CAWKRAGTGVSEQYF.

This clonotype showed up many times. The CDR3 loop is CASSFGFSRTQYF. In nucleotides, the CDR3 is TGTGCCAGCAGCTTCGGGTTTTCGCGTACGCAGTATTTT. The chain combines TRBV11-1 with TRBJ2-3; no clear D gene. Germline V gene lookup returns CDR1 SGHAT and CDR2 FQDESV (reference sequence). The V end was cut by 3 bases, the J end by 8 bases, with 12 bases between. CDR3 length: 13 residues. Supplemented by reference TRBV11-1 and TRBJ2-3, the full variable domain reads EAEVAQSPRYKITEKSQAVAFWCDPISGHATLYWYRQILGQGPELLVQFQDESVVDDSQLPKDRFSAERLKGVDSTLKIQPAELGDSAMYLCASSFGFSRTQYFGPGTRLTVL.

V usage is TRBV4-1 and J usage is TRBJ1-1; D is perhaps TRBD1 (6 bases). CDR1 and CDR2 from the germline V gene are MGHRA and YSYEKL. This CDR3 is built from 13 residues. V was trimmed by 4 bases and J by 7 bases, leaving 13 bases between them. The CDR3 is CASSRDIRGEAFF. DNA for the CDR3: TGCGCCAGCAGCCGGGACATCCGGGGTGAAGCTTTCTTT.

The chain has TRBV5-1 and TRBJ2-1; no clear D gene. Germline-derived CDR1 and CDR2 are SGHRS and YFSETQ. The CDR3 consists of 15 residues. The V end lost 1 base, the J end lost 1 base, and 9 bases lay between the germline ends. Written as DNA, the CDR3 is TGCGCCAGCAGCTTGACGGGTACGTCCTACAATGAGCAGTTCTTC. This translates into CASSLTGTSYNEQFF. Full variable domain (missing parts from reference TRBV5-1 and TRBJ2-1): KAGVTQTPRYLIKTRGQQVTLSCSPISGHRSVSWYQQTPGQGLQFLFEYFSETQRNKGNFPGRFSGRQFSNSRSEMNVSTLELGDSALYLCASSLTGTSYNEQFFGPGTRLTVL.

This clonotype was counted between two and nine times. At one end, the junction sequence differs from germline, possibly due to a read error. The V and J genes are TRBV20-1 and TRBJ2-5; 12 nucleotides agree with TRBD2. Germline CDR1 and CDR2: DFQATT and SNEGSKA (reference sequence). The CDR3 totals 18 residues. The DNA for the CDR3 is TGCTGTGCTAGTTCTCCCGGGACTAGCGGGCGAATACAAGAGACCCAGTACTTC. Translated: CCASSPGTSGRIQETQYF.

This clonotype was seen at least ten times. The chain has TRBV6-2 or TRBV6-3 and TRBJ1-5; 7 bases map to TRBD1. The CDR3 is 15 amino acids. CDR1 is MNHEY, CDR2 SVGEGT, per germline. V lost 5 bases, J lost 9 bases, and 13 bases stayed unmatched. CDR3 nucleotide sequence: TGTGCCAGCAGTACCTTGACAGGGAGGCTGATGCCCCAGCATTTT. This codes for CASSTLTGRLMPQHF.

This clonotype was seen many times. The J gene is TRBJ1-2, the V gene TRBV7-9; 7 positions match TRBD1. Trimming took 0 bases from V and 8 from J; bases not matched to a gene: 15. Germline V CDR1 and CDR2: SEHNR, FQNEAQ (reference sequence). The CDR3 contains 17 residues. The CDR3 DNA sequence: TGTGCCAGCAGCTTAGCAGTGACGGGGGACAGTTGGCGGGGCTACACCTTC. Protein product: CASSLAVTGDSWRGYTF.

This clonotype occurred many times. This chain links TRBV25-1 with TRBJ1-4; weak D call: TRBD1 (6 bases). CDR1 and CDR2 (germline): MGHDK, SYGVNS. V was shortened by 8 bases and J by 10 bases, with 11 bases between the two germline ends. This CDR3 has 11 amino acids. CDR3 protein: CASRGGTKLFF. Written as DNA, the CDR3 is TGTGCCAGCCGAGGGGGGACAAAACTGTTTTTT.

At least ten counts were recorded for this clonotype. The chain carries TRBV6-1 and TRBJ1-2; possibly TRBD1 for D (6 bases). CDR3 size: 13 residues. V dropped 7 bases and J dropped 8 bases, with 17 bases sitting between them. In germline, CDR1 is MNHNS, CDR2 SASEGT. In DNA, the CDR3 is TGTGCCAGCACCCTGGGGGGGCGAGGGGGCTACACCTTC. It yields the protein CASTLGGRGGYTF.

The table lists this clonotype with a few counts. This rearrangement joins TRBV30 to TRBJ2-7, with D tentatively TRBD1 or TRBD2 (5 bases each). Germline CDR1 is GTSNPN and CDR2 is SVGIG (reference sequence). The V gene lost 4 bases and the J gene lost 2 bases, with 21 bases spanning the gap. There are 16 residues in the CDR3. The CDR3 coding sequence is TGTGCCTGGACCCCCAACATACCTCGGGACCCCTACGAGCAGTACTTC. It codes for CAWTPNIPRDPYEQYF.

This clonotype showed up many times. This sequence joins TRBV7-9 and TRBJ2-2, with D possibly matching TRBD1 (6 bases). This CDR3 spans 14 amino acids. Germline CDR1 SEHNR, CDR2 FQNEAQ (reference sequence). V dropped 3 bases and J dropped 7 bases, with 12 bases sitting between them. CDR3 sequence: CASSFGQGSGELFF. CDR3 sequence (DNA): TGTGCCAGCAGCTTCGGGCAGGGGAGCGGGGAGCTGTTTTTT.

This chain uses TRBV29-1 with TRBJ2-1; possibly TRBD1 or TRBD2 for D (5 bases each). This CDR3 is 15 amino acids long. Germline V CDR1 and CDR2: SQVTM, ANQGSEA. Trimming left V 5 bases short and J 0 bases short, with 14 bases between. The CDR3 loop is CSVRGGRSSYNEQFF. For the CDR3, the DNA is TGCAGCGTTCGGGGCGGACGGAGCTCCTACAATGAGCAGTTCTTC.

This clonotype has at least ten counts. A much larger clone lies one base from this, so it may be a read error. The genes are TRBV7-2 and TRBJ2-3; D unclear. Germline CDR1 is SGHTA and CDR2 is FQGNSA. Deletions cut 1 base from V and 0 bases from J, with 5 bases between. The CDR3 loop spans 14 amino acids. The CDR3 nucleotides are TGTGCCAGCAGCTTAGTCAGAAGCACAGATACGCAGTATTTT. Encoded protein: CASSLVRSTDTQYF.

This clonotype was found many times. The genes are TRBV5-1 and TRBJ1-2, with D unresolved. In germline, CDR1 is SGHRS, CDR2 YFSETQ. V lost 0 bases, J lost 1 base, and 7 bases lay in between. CDR3 size: 14 residues. The CDR3: CASSLDSFNYGYTF. CDR3 nucleotide sequence: TGCGCCAGCAGCTTGGACAGCTTTAACTATGGCTACACCTTC.

This clonotype came up a few times. The genes are TRBV5-1 and TRBJ1-1; no clear D gene. V was trimmed by 4 bases and J by 4 bases, leaving 20 bases between them. The CDR3 runs 16 residues. CDR1 and CDR2 from the germline V gene are SGHRS and YFSETQ. CDR3 DNA: TGCGCCAGCAGCCCAACGCCTGGCGGGGTATTCACTGAAGCTTTCTTT. Protein sequence: CASSPTPGGVFTEAFF.

This clonotype appeared many times. The chain joins TRBV5-1 to TRBJ2-1, with 7 nucleotides matching TRBD2. With V trimmed by 5 bases and J by 0 bases, 8 bases remained unmatched. There are 16 residues in the CDR3. Germline lookup yields CDR1 SGHRS and CDR2 YFSETQ. CDR3 in DNA: TGCGCCAGCAGAGTTGCGGGAGTTCCCTCCTACAATGAGCAGTTCTTC. Amino acids: CASRVAGVPSYNEQFF.

V is TRBV12-3 or TRBV12-4 and J is TRBJ1-1; 8 bases are shared with TRBD1. The CDR3 is made up of 13 amino acids. CDR3 protein: CATTDREKAEAFF. For the CDR3, the DNA is TGTGCTACCACGGACAGGGAAAAGGCTGAAGCTTTCTTT.

This clonotype was counted ten times or more. This chain connects TRBV11-2 to TRBJ2-1, with TRBD2 identical over 12 bases. V was clipped by 0 bases and J by 0 bases; unmatched bases: 12. The CDR3 is 21 amino acids. Germline V gene data show CDR1 as SGHAT and CDR2 as FQNNGV. CDR3 residues: CASSLDSWEGLAGSSYNEQFF. CDR3 nucleotide sequence: TGTGCCAGCAGCTTAGACTCGTGGGAAGGACTAGCGGGGAGCTCCTACAATGAGCAGTTCTTC.

This clonotype was seen repeatedly, ten times or more. The chain recombines TRBV29-1 with TRBJ2-7; 9 nucleotides line up with TRBD1. The CDR3 sequence is 13 residues long. Germline trimming cut 0 bases from V and 5 bases from J; bases unmatched to any gene: 2. Per germline, CDR1 SQVTM and CDR2 ANQGSEA. The CDR3 DNA reads TGCAGCGTTGAAGACGGGACAGGGAACGAGCAGTACTTC. It codes for CSVEDGTGNEQYF.

In its sample, this clonotype was seen many times. The chain joins TRBV20-1 to TRBJ1-5; D is ambiguous. Germline-derived CDR1 and CDR2 are DFQATT and SNEGSKA (reference sequence). Trimming removed 1 base at V and 3 bases at J, with 10 bases between. CDR3 length: 14 amino acids. In nucleotides, the CDR3 is TGCAGTGCTAGAGTATTCGAGCCCAATCAGCCCCAGCATTTT. It codes for CSARVFEPNQPQHF.